A selection of T cell receptor beta chains follows, all from one sample in a study of cytomegalovirus exposure and HLA in healthy donors. Assay: immunoSEQ multiplex PCR; the TCRdb copy retains only in-frame clones and omits some. The profile shows tens of thousands of clones, less than 75% of them singletons. The sequencing input was PBMCs. These receptors all stem from a man aged 35 to 55 in good health and CMV-seropositive. Both conserved end residues are part of each CDR3. A D gene is named only where the DNA matches it firmly. Clone size is given for some rows only: seen once, a few or many times, or a class if the clone is expanded.

D	size	J	V	DNA	CDR3
-	-	TRBJ2-7	TRBV18	TGTGCCAGCTCACCTTCCACCCGGGTCTTGGGCGAGCAGTACTTC	CASSPSTRVLGEQYF
-	-	TRBJ1-1	TRBV7-9	TGTGCCAGCAGCTTGTCCACCGCGAGGGACACTGAAGCTTTCTTT	CASSLSTARDTEAFF
-	few	TRBJ1-5	TRBV7-8	TGTGCCAGCAGCTTAGCGGGGCTCAGACAGCCCCAGCATTTT	CASSLAGLRQPQHF
-	-	TRBJ1-1	TRBV7-3	TGTGCCAGCAGCTTAACCGTGGAGGGCGAGGCTTTCTTT	CASSLTVEGEAFF
-	-	TRBJ1-1	TRBV5-1	TGCGCCAGCAGTTCTCGCGGACAACACAACACTGAAGCTTTCTTT	CASSSRGQHNTEAFF
TRBD1	-	TRBJ2-5	TRBV11-1	TGTGCCAGCAGCCGTCAGGACAGGGGTGAAGAGACCCAGTACTTC	CASSRQDRGEETQYF
-	-	TRBJ1-6	TRBV11-2	TGTGCCAGCAGCCCTAGACAGATTTCGCTATTGGCGTCACCCCTCCACTTT	CASSPRQISLLASPLHF
TRBD1	-	TRBJ1-5	TRBV5-5	TGTGCCAGCAGCGGGGCAGGGGGCGCGAGCAATCAGCCCCAGCATTTT	CASSGAGGASNQPQHF
TRBD1	few	TRBJ2-1	TRBV5-5	TGTGCCAGCAGCTTGGATGGGACAGTATACAATGAGCAGTTCTTC	CASSLDGTVYNEQFF
TRBD1	few	TRBJ2-1	TRBV10-3	TGTGCCATCAGTGGGGACAGTGAACGGTCCTACAATGAGCAGTTCTTC	CAISGDSERSYNEQFF
TRBD1	-	TRBJ2-1	TRBV6-1	TGTGCCAGCAGTTTACAGGGGTCCTCCTACAATGAGCAGTTCTTC	CASSLQGSSYNEQFF
TRBD1	-	TRBJ1-2	TRBV25-1	TGTGCCAGCAGTGAAAATAGGGGGCTACGGGGCTACACCTTC	CASSENRGLRGYTF
-	-	TRBJ2-7	TRBV2	TGTGCCAGCAGTGAGGAGCGCTCCTACGAGCAGTACTTC	CASSEERSYEQYF
-	-	TRBJ1-4	TRBV7-8	TGTGCCAGCAGCACAAATGAAAAACTGTTTTTT	CASSTNEKLFF
-	-	TRBJ1-2	TRBV27	TGTGCCAGCAGTTTATCGAGGGCCCCCCTAAGCTACACCTTC	CASSLSRAPLSYTF
TRBD1	-	TRBJ2-1	TRBV13	TGTGCCAGCAGCTTGGGACAGTACAATGAGCAGTTCTTC	CASSLGQYNEQFF
TRBD1	once	TRBJ1-4	TRBV7-9	TGTGCCAGCACGAGGACAGGGGGCAATTCTGAAAAACTGTTTTTT	CASTRTGGNSEKLFF
-	-	TRBJ2-3	TRBV21-1	TGTGCCAGCAGCAAAGCTGTTAATCGGGAGCGGGAGGCCAAAAATCCCACAGATACGCAGTATTTT	CASSKAVNREREAKNPTDTQYF
TRBD1	once	TRBJ1-3	TRBV5-6	TGTGCCAGCAGCTTGGGGGGGACAGCCTCTGGAAACACCATATATTTT	CASSLGGTASGNTIYF
-	-	TRBJ1-1	TRBV28	TGTGCCAGCAGTGCCCCTCAGTACACTGAAGCTTTCTTT	CASSAPQYTEAFF
TRBD1	-	TRBJ1-2	TRBV28	TGTGCCAGCAGTTTTGAGAGAGGGACAGGGGTGTCCACCTTC	CASSFERGTGVSTF
TRBD1	-	TRBJ1-5	TRBV5-1	TGCGCCAGTTCAGGGGGCCTGGATCAGCCCCAGCATTTT	CASSGGLDQPQHF
-	once	TRBJ1-1	TRBV29-1	TGCAGCGTTGCTGCAGGGCTGCGAGCTTTCTTT	CSVAAGLRAFF
TRBD2	-	TRBJ2-2	TRBV10-2	TGCGCCAGCAGTGACAATCCCGGGACTAGCGGGAGCTCCAGATCCGGGGAGCTGTTTTTT	CASSDNPGTSGSSRSGELFF
-	-	TRBJ1-2	TRBV1	TGCACCAGCAGCCTTGAGGGCCGCTCGTTTCCGATGTATGGCTACACCTTC	CTSSLEGRSFPMYGYTF
TRBD1	-	TRBJ2-1	TRBV19	TGTGCCAGTAGTATGGAAGCCGGGACAGAGATTTACAATGAGCAGTTCTTC	CASSMEAGTEIYNEQFF
-	few	TRBJ1-4	TRBV27	TGTGCCAGCAGTCGCCGAGAAGGGGGTGAAAAACTGTTTTTT	CASSRREGGEKLFF
-	-	TRBJ1-1	TRBV5-1	TGCGCCAGCAGCCGGTCGGGGTCGAACACTGAAGCTTTCTTT	CASSRSGSNTEAFF
-	-	TRBJ2-3	TRBV7-6	TGTGCCAGCAGCTCGCCGAGGAGGAGGAACACAGATACGCAGTATTTT	CASSSPRRRNTDTQYF
-	-	TRBJ2-1	TRBV7-8	TGTGCCAGCAGCCTCATAGGGGATGAGCAGTTCTTC	CASSLIGDEQFF
-	-	TRBJ2-1	TRBV2	TGTGCCAGCAGTGAAGGTTATATTGCGAGCTCCTACAATGAGCAGTTCTTC	CASSEGYIASSYNEQFF
-	-	TRBJ2-5	TRBV6-5	TGTGCCAGCAGCTCCGAACGGGGAAGGGAGACCCAGTACTTC	CASSSERGRETQYF
TRBD2	-	TRBJ2-3	TRBV6-4	TGTGCCAGCAGTGACTCCGCTAGCGGACCCACAGATACGCAGTATTTT	CASSDSASGPTDTQYF
-	few	TRBJ1-5	TRBV30	TGTGCCTGGAGTGCCGGGAGCAATCAGCCCCAGCATTTT	CAWSAGSNQPQHF
-	many	TRBJ2-1	TRBV19	TGTGCCAGTAGTATAGACTCACAGGGAAACAATGAGCAGTTCTTC	CASSIDSQGNNEQFF
TRBD1	-	TRBJ1-2	TRBV14	TGTGCCAGCAGCCAAGGTGGGACAGGGACCCCCTATGGCTACACCTTC	CASSQGGTGTPYGYTF
TRBD1	-	TRBJ2-5	TRBV30	TGTGCCTGGAGTGTCCAACAGGGGGCAGGGGAGACCCAGTACTTC	CAWSVQQGAGETQYF
-	-	TRBJ2-1	TRBV15	TGTGCCACCAGCAGAGATCCGGGTAATGAGCAGTTCTTC	CATSRDPGNEQFF
TRBD1	-	TRBJ1-4	TRBV25-1	TGTGCCAGCAGTGAATCTCCCCCGGGACAGGGCGAAAAACTGTTTTTT	CASSESPPGQGEKLFF
TRBD1	-	TRBJ1-5	TRBV6-1	TGTGCCAGCAGTCAGGGGGGCAGAAATCAGCCCCAGCATTTT	CASSQGGRNQPQHF
-	-	TRBJ1-3	TRBV5-1	TGCGCCAGCAGCTTAGGAGGTCTGAACCAAGGAAACACCATATATTTT	CASSLGGLNQGNTIYF
-	-	TRBJ2-5	TRBV28	TGTGCCAGCGCTAGTGTGTGGGGCAGGCACGAGACCCAGTACTTC	CASASVWGRHETQYF
-	-	TRBJ1-5	TRBV19	TGTGCCAGTAGTATAGCCCTAAGGGGTGGCAATCAGCCCCAGCATTTT	CASSIALRGGNQPQHF
-	-	TRBJ2-7	TRBV21-1	TGTGCCAGCAGCAAGGACAGGGGGACCTACGAGCAGTACTTC	CASSKDRGTYEQYF
TRBD1	-	TRBJ1-5	TRBV19	TGTGCCAGTAGTGGTGACAGGGGGGAGAGCAATCAGCCCCAGCATTTT	CASSGDRGESNQPQHF
-	-	TRBJ1-1	TRBV5-4	TGTGCCAGCAGCCTCGGACAGCTGAGTGTTGGCACTGAAGCTTTCTTT	CASSLGQLSVGTEAFF
-	-	TRBJ1-6	TRBV9	TGTGCCAGCAGCCCCGGGCAGGGGAAGAATTCACCCCTCCACTTT	CASSPGQGKNSPLHF
TRBD2	few	TRBJ2-3	TRBV5-1	TGCGCCACCCGAGGCTCAGCGGGGGGCGGGACAGATACGCAGTATTTT	CATRGSAGGGTDTQYF
-	-	TRBJ1-2	TRBV5-6	TGTGCCAGCAGCTCGAGGGGATCCCAGGGGAGAGAGGGCTACACCTTC	CASSSRGSQGREGYTF
-	-	TRBJ1-5	TRBV19	TGTGCCAGTAGTATAGGGGGCACGGCGAATCAGCCCCAGCATTTT	CASSIGGTANQPQHF
-	-	TRBJ2-1	TRBV6-5	TGTGCCAGCAGTTACGATGGTACCAGCTCCTACAATGAGCAGTTCTTC	CASSYDGTSSYNEQFF
-	-	TRBJ1-1	TRBV5-1	TGCGCCAGCAGCTTGTCAGGGGCGAGGTGGGCTGAAGCTTTCTTT	CASSLSGARWAEAFF
-	-	TRBJ1-2	TRBV30	TGTGCCTGGAGTTGGACTACCCAGAACTATGGCTACACCTTC	CAWSWTTQNYGYTF
TRBD2	-	TRBJ2-1	TRBV27	TGTGCCAGCAGTTCCCCCAAGACTAGCGGGGGGGTAAGTGAGCAGTTCTTC	CASSSPKTSGGVSEQFF
-	-	TRBJ2-7	TRBV7-9	TGTGCCAGCGGACAAATGGGACTGAGTCCCTACGAGCAGTACTTC	CASGQMGLSPYEQYF
-	-	TRBJ1-5	TRBV6-1	TGTGCCACCTGCACGGAGAATCAGCCCCAGCATTTT	CATCTENQPQHF
-	-	TRBJ1-2	TRBV7-9	TGTGCCAGCAGCCCCCCCGGAGGGTCTCACGGCTACACCTTC	CASSPPGGSHGYTF
TRBD2	few	TRBJ2-7	TRBV4-2	TGTGCCAGCAGCCAAGCCGCTGGTAGCGGGGACTCCTACGAGCAGTACTTC	CASSQAAGSGDSYEQYF
TRBD1	few	TRBJ2-7	TRBV5-1	TGCGCCAGCAGCTTGTACGACGTCGGGACAGGGTTGGAGGAGCAGTACTTC	CASSLYDVGTGLEEQYF